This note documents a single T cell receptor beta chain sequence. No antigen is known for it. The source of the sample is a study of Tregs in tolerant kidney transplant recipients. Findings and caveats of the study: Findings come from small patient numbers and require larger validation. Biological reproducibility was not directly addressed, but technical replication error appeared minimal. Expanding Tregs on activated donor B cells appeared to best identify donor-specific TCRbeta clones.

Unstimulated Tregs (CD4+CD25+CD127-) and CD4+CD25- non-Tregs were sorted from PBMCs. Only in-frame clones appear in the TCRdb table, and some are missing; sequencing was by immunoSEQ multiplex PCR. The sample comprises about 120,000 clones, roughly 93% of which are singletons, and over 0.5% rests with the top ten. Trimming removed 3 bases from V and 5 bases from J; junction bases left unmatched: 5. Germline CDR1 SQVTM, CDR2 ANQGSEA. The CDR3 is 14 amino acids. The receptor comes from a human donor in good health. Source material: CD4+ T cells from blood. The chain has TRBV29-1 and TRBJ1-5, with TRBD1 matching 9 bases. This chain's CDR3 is CSVEETGGDQPQHF. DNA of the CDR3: TGCAGCGTTGAGGAAACAGGGGGCGATCAGCCCCAGCATTTT.